In its sample, the clone carrying this T cell receptor (beta chain) was seen a few times. Antigen specificity is unknown. V dropped 4 bases and J dropped 2; count of bases not matched to a gene: 4. The CDR3 runs 15 residues. CDR1 and CDR2 from the germline V gene are SGHRS and YFSETQ. The entry originates in a study of response to subunit inactivated influenza vaccine. Regarding the study as a whole: The authors offered the suggestion that each seasonal influenza vaccination recruits few new T cells.

TCRdb ran MiXCR on the RT-PCR reads and lists one entry per CDR3 protein. The sample includes roughly 700,000 distinct CDR3 sequences, approximately 14% of them seen just once. The origin of this receptor is a man in his forties or fifties who received an inactivated influenza vaccine. The chain uses TRBV5-1 and TRBJ2-2, with 8 bases identical to TRBD2. The material was PBMCs from blood, obtained 12 days after vaccination. The CDR3 loop is CASSKSGGNTGELFF. Here the CDR3 DNA reads TGCGCCAGCAGCAAGAGCGGGGGCAACACCGGGGAGCTGTTTTTT.